These 22 T cell receptor beta chains were sequenced from one sample in a study of shared clonotypes between healthy human individuals. Sequencing used immunoSEQ multiplex PCR; TCRdb keeps in-frame clones, though not all of them. The table lists some 690,000 clones, 90% of them singletons. The specimen sequenced was memory CD8+ T cells from PBMCs. Documented subset: CD45RO+ cells pooled with CCR7-negative TemRA cells. Receptors originate from a man younger than 30 in good health. Some clones in this sample may be carry-over from other donors' samples.

In this sample, this clone turned up a few times. The rearrangement joins TRBV28 to TRBJ1-5, with unresolved D. This CDR3 region has 15 residues. V was cut by 5 bases and J by 6 bases, with 17 bases left in between. CDR1 and CDR2 from the germline V gene are MDHEN and SYDVKM. The CDR3 DNA reads as TGTGCCAGCAGTCCTCGGGCCCTCCGGGTTCAGCCCCAGCATTTT. Protein: CASSPRALRVQPQHF. Looking up the rest from reference TRBV28 and TRBJ1-5 gives the full variable domain: DVKVTQSSRYLVKRTGEKVFLECVQDMDHENMFWYRQDPGLGLRLIYFSYDVKMKEKGDIPEGYSVSREKKERFSLILESASTNQTSMYLCASSPRALRVQPQHFGDGTRLSIL.

This chain uses TRBV27 with TRBJ2-5, with 9 bases fitting TRBD2. CDR1 is MNHEY and CDR2 is SMNVEV in the germline V gene (reference sequence). The J segment lost 3 bases and the V segment lost 5 bases, leaving 4 bases of the junction unmatched. This CDR3 is built from 14 residues. The CDR3 DNA is TGTGCCAGCAGTCAAAAGCGGGAGGAAGAGACCCAGTACTTC. Protein product: CASSQKREEETQYF.

As regards this clone: At one boundary the junction diverges from the germline segment, which might be a read error. The gene calls are TRBV20-1 and TRBJ2-7; the D is unclear. The CDR3 is 11 amino acids. The germline CDR1 and CDR2 sequences are DFQATT and SNEGSKA (reference sequence). The chain's CDR3 is CSARVDSNLFF. For the CDR3, the DNA is TGCAGTGCTAGAGTCGATTCTAATTTATTCTTC.

This chain joins TRBV14 and TRBJ1-2; possible D gene TRBD1, 6 bases. Trimming removed 0 bases at V and 0 bases at J, with 14 bases between. From germline, CDR1 is SGHDN and CDR2 FVKESK. The length of the CDR3 is 17 residues. CDR3 protein: CASSQDSRGDTNYGYTF. CDR3 nucleotides: TGTGCCAGCAGCCAAGATTCCCGGGGGGACACTAACTATGGCTACACCTTC.

V and J are TRBV7-2 and TRBJ1-1; unclear D gene. The germline V gene has CDR1 SGHTA and CDR2 FQGNSA. CDR3 length: 12 residues. V was shortened by 1 base and J by 7 bases, with 7 bases between the two germline ends. CDR3 amino acids: CASSLVPLEAFF. In DNA, the CDR3 is TGTGCCAGCAGCTTAGTTCCGCTTGAAGCTTTCTTT.

J is TRBJ1-4 and V is TRBV7-8; a weak D match, TRBD1 (5 bases). V lost 4 bases and J lost 6, with 15 bases in between. Per germline, CDR1 SGHVS and CDR2 FQNEAQ. CDR3 size: 15 residues. The DNA of the CDR3 is TGTGCCAGCAGCTCCCAGCGAGGGGCAGATGAAAAACTGTTTTTT. It yields the protein CASSSQRGADEKLFF.

The rearrangement uses TRBV5-6 and TRBJ2-1; D is ambiguous. The CDR3 runs to 15 residues. V lost 2 bases and J lost 4, with 13 bases in between. Germline V gene data show CDR1 as SGHDT and CDR2 as YYEEEE. Here the CDR3 DNA reads TGTGCCAGCAGCTTTGGCGAGACGGATTACAATGAGCAGTTCTTC. Its protein is CASSFGETDYNEQFF.

V usage is TRBV11-3 and J usage is TRBJ1-1; the D is unclear. V gave up 0 bases and J gave up 1 base, with 9 bases separating them. There are 15 residues in the CDR3. Germline lookup yields CDR1 SGHNT and CDR2 YENEEA. For the CDR3, the DNA is TGTGCCAGCAGCTTAGACGGCGAGGCGAACACTGAAGCTTTCTTT. Protein sequence: CASSLDGEANTEAFF.

The genes are TRBV4-2 and TRBJ2-7, with TRBD2 identical over 9 bases. This CDR3 comprises 18 residues. CDR1 LGHNA and CDR2 YNFKEQ come from the germline V gene. The ends lost 1 base at V and 0 bases at J; junction bases unmatched: 10. Written as DNA, the CDR3 is TGTGCCAGCAGCCAAGTAGAAAGTTGGCGGGAGGGCTCCTACGAGCAGTACTTC. Translation: CASSQVESWREGSYEQYF.

The chain combines TRBV19 with TRBJ2-5, with D perhaps TRBD2 (7 bases). The CDR3 consists of 14 residues. Trimming took off 6 bases at V and 4 bases at J, with 15 bases between the two ends. Germline lookup yields CDR1 LNHDA and CDR2 SQIVND (reference sequence). The CDR3 nucleotides are TGTGCCAGTAGGCTGGCAGGGGAGGGAGAGACCCAGTACTTC. This translates into CASRLAGEGETQYF.

The chain carries TRBV19 and TRBJ1-4; D perhaps matches TRBD1 (6 bases). The germline gives CDR1 LNHDA, CDR2 SQIVND (reference sequence). The CDR3 has 16 amino acids. V lost 3 bases and J lost 11, with 22 bases in between. For the CDR3, the DNA is TGTGCCAGTAGTATCCTGGCCGGGGTTGAAGGGGGGAAACTGTTTTTT. Its translation is CASSILAGVEGGKLFF.

The gene calls are TRBV2 and TRBJ1-1; no firm D call. This CDR3 region has 16 residues. V lost 6 bases to trimming and J lost 1 base, with 18 bases between them. Germline loops: CDR1 SNHLY, CDR2 FYNNEI. CDR3 loop: CASSQEPRNWNTEAFF. CDR3 coding DNA: TGTGCCAGCAGCCAAGAACCGAGGAACTGGAACACTGAAGCTTTCTTT. The entire variable domain, with the rest obtained from reference TRBV2 and TRBJ1-1, is as follows: EPEVTQTPSHQVTQMGQEVILRCVPISNHLYFYWYRQILGQKVEFLVSFYNNEISEKSEIFDDQFSVERPDGSNFTLKIRSTKLEDSAMYFCASSQEPRNWNTEAFFGQGTRLTVV.

The chain recombines TRBV5-1 with TRBJ2-3, with TRBD2 matching over 7 bases. CDR3 size: 17 residues. From germline, CDR1 is SGHRS and CDR2 YFSETQ. J was trimmed by 2 bases and V by 4 bases; bases with no gene match: 13. The CDR3 coding sequence is TGCGCCAGCAGCGTAATGCGCCCGGGAGGACTCACAGATACGCAGTATTTT. Residues: CASSVMRPGGLTDTQYF.

The rearrangement uses TRBV27 and TRBJ2-5; 7 bases agree with TRBD1. Germline CDR1 reads MNHEY; CDR2 reads SMNVEV (reference sequence). The ends lost 2 bases at V and 3 bases at J; junction bases unmatched: 9. The CDR3 runs to 16 residues. CDR3 coding DNA: TGTGCCAGCAGTTTAATTGGGACCCAGGGGGAAGAGACCCAGTACTTC. Translation: CASSLIGTQGEETQYF.

V is TRBV5-8 and J is TRBJ2-7; maybe TRBD1 (6 bases). This CDR3 has 14 residues. The V gene's germline CDR1 is SGHTS and CDR2 YDEGEE. The V end lost 3 bases, the J end lost 3 bases, and 13 bases lay between the germline ends. CDR3 sequence reads: CASSSTPQGYEQYF. The CDR3 region has the DNA TGTGCCAGCAGCTCCACACCACAGGGCTACGAGCAGTACTTC.

The rearrangement links TRBV5-8 to TRBJ2-7; TRBD2 aligns across 7 bases. CDR3 length: 16 residues. From germline, CDR1 is SGHTS and CDR2 YDEGEE. The J segment lost 5 bases and the V segment lost 0 bases, leaving 11 bases of the junction unmatched. This CDR3 reads CASSLAASGRDHEQYF. As DNA, the CDR3 is TGTGCCAGCAGCTTGGCCGCGTCAGGGAGGGACCACGAGCAGTACTTC.

The chain combines TRBV7-2 with TRBJ2-1, with D unresolved. Germline CDR1 is SGHTA and CDR2 is FQGNSA. The CDR3 is 16 amino acids. V lost 4 bases to trimming and J lost 5 bases, with 18 bases between them. The CDR3: CASSSQVTVPNNEQFF. The CDR3 DNA sequence: TGTGCCAGCAGCTCCCAGGTTACCGTCCCGAACAATGAGCAGTTCTTC.

This chain uses TRBV11-2 with TRBJ2-5, with unresolved D. V lost 6 bases and J lost 2, with 7 bases in between. Germline CDR1 is SGHAT and CDR2 is FQNNGV. The CDR3 sequence is 12 residues long. CDR3 sequence reads: CASRGIQETQYF. CDR3 nucleotides: TGTGCCAGCAGGGGAATACAAGAGACCCAGTACTTC.

This clone has a handful of counts. The J gene is TRBJ2-7, the V gene TRBV19, with D perhaps matching TRBD1 (5 bases). V dropped 5 bases and J dropped 3 bases, with 14 bases sitting between them. Germline CDR1 and CDR2: LNHDA and SQIVND (reference sequence). CDR3 size: 14 residues. The CDR3 sequence: CASSLTETIYEQYF. The CDR3 nucleotides are TGTGCCAGTAGTCTGACAGAGACGATCTACGAGCAGTACTTC. The full variable domain, with the rest looked up from reference TRBV19 and TRBJ2-7, is DGGITQSPKYLFRKEGQNVTLSCEQNLNHDAMYWYRQDPGQGLRLIYYSQIVNDFQKGDIAEGYSVSREKKESFPLTVTSAQKNPTAFYLCASSLTETIYEQYFGPGTRLTVT.

Notes on this clone: This specimen includes other DNA sequences encoding the same CDR3. DNA of the CDR3: TGTGCCAGCAGTCCCCGGGGTGCGCGTGAGCAGTACTTC. This gives the protein CASSPRGAREQYF. The chain joins TRBV27 to TRBJ2-7, with D possibly matching TRBD2 (5 bases). Trimming removed 5 bases at V and 7 bases at J, with 15 bases between. The CDR3 consists of 13 residues. Germline V CDR1 and CDR2: MNHEY, SMNVEV (reference sequence).

Points on this clone: Different DNA sequences within this sample yield the same CDR3. The chain couples TRBV9 to TRBJ2-5, with D perhaps given as TRBD1 or TRBD2 (5 bases each). Trimming shortened V by 0 bases and J by 4 bases, and 13 bases separated the two germline ends. The CDR3 is made up of 15 amino acids. Per the germline V gene, CDR1 is SGDLS and CDR2 is YYNGEE. The CDR3 DNA follows: TGTGCCAGCAGCGTAGAAGGGACCGGGCGAGAGACCCAGTACTTC. Translated: CASSVEGTGRETQYF.

This chain joins TRBV9 and TRBJ2-1; TRBD2 might be the D (5 bases). The CDR3 runs to 15 residues. CDR1 and CDR2 from the germline V gene are SGDLS and YYNGEE. Trimming removed 0 bases from V and 6 bases from J, with 13 bases in between. The CDR3: CASSVAGTSVNEQFF. The CDR3 nucleotides are TGTGCCAGCAGCGTAGCTGGAACTAGTGTCAATGAGCAGTTCTTC.